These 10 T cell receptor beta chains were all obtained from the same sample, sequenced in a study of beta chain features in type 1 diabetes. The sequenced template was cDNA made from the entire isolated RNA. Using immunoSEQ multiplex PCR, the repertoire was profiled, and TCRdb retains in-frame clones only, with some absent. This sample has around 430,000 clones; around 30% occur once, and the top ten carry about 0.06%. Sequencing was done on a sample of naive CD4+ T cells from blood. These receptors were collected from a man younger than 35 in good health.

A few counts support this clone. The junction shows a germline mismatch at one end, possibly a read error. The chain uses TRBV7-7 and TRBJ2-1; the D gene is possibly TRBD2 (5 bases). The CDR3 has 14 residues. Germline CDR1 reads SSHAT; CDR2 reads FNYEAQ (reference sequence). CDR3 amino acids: CASSLGLGDNEQFF. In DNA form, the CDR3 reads TGTGCTAGCAGCTTAGGACTCGGAGACAATGAGCAGTTCTTC.

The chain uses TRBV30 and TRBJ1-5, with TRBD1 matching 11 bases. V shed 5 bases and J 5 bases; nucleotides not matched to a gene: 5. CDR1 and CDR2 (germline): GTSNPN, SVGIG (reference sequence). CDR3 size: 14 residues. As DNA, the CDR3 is TGTGCCTGGGCCCGGGACAGGGGGGATCAGCCCCAGCATTTT. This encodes CAWARDRGDQPQHF.

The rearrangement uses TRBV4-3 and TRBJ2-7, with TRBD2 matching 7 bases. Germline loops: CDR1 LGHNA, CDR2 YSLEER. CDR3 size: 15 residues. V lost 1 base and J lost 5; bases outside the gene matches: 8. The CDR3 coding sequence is TGCGCCAGCAGCCAAGGCGGCGGGAGCTTGAACGAGCAGTACTTC. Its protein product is CASSQGGGSLNEQYF.

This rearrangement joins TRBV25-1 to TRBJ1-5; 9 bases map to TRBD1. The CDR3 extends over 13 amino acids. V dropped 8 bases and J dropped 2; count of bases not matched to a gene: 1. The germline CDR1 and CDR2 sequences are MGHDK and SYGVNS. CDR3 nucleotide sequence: TGTGCCAGCGGGGACAGGGGCAATCAGCCCCAGCATTTT. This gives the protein CASGDRGNQPQHF.

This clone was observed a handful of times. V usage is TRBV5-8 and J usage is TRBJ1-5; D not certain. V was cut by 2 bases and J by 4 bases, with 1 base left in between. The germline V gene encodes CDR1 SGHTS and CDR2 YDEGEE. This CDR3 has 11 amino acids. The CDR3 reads CASSFNQPQHF. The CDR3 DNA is TGTGCCAGCAGCTTTAATCAGCCCCAGCATTTT.

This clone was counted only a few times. The CDR3 sequence is CAWSVRGQGVRNEQYF. The CDR3 DNA sequence: TGTGCCTGGAGTGTAAGAGGGCAGGGGGTAAGGAACGAGCAGTACTTC. V usage is TRBV30 and J usage is TRBJ2-7, with TRBD1 matching 7 bases. Looked up from germline, CDR1 is GTSNPN and CDR2 is SVGIG (reference sequence). The CDR3 contains 16 residues. Trimming cost V 0 bases and J 5 bases; bases outside gene matches: 13.

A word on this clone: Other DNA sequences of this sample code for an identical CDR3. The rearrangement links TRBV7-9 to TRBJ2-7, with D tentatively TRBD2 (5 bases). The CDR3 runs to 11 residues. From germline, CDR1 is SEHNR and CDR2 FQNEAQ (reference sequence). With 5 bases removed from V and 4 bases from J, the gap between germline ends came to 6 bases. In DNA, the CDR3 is TGTGCCAGCAGCCCGGGATACGAGCAGTACTTC. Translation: CASSPGYEQYF.

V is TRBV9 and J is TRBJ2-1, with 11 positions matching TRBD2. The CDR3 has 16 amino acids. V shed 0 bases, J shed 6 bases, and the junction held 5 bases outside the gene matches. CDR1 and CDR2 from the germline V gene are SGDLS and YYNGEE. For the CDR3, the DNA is TGTGCCAGCAGCGTAGAACTAGCGGGAGTGTTCAATGAGCAGTTCTTC. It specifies CASSVELAGVFNEQFF.

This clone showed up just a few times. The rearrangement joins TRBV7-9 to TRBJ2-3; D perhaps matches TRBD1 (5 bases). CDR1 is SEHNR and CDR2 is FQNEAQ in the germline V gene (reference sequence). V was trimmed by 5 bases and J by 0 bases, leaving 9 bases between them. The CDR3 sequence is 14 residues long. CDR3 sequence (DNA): TGTGCCAGCAGCCGGACACCGAGCACAGATACGCAGTATTTT. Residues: CASSRTPSTDTQYF.

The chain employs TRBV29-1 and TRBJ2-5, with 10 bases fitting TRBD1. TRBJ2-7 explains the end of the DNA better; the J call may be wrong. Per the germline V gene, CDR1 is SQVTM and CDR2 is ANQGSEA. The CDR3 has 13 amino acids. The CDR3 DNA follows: TGCAGCGTCAGGACAGGGGGGATATACGAGCAGTACTTC. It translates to CSVRTGGIYEQYF.